The clone carrying this T cell receptor beta chain was seen more than once but under ten times. The sample is drawn from a study of human T cells and chemical hapten exposure. Study background: Upper inner arm skin measuring approximately 2 cm by approximately 2 cm received 2% DPC for sensitization.

Germline loops: CDR1 MDHEN, CDR2 SYDVKM. Trimming removed 8 bases from V and 0 bases from J; junction bases left unmatched: 4. This CDR3 is built from 14 residues. Indicated time point: pre-sensitization, week 0. The treatment was: therapeutic diphenylcyclopropenone sensitization with weekly scalp DPC. Blood sampling occurred before each patch-test application. Sample donors consisted of patients with alopecia, aged 18 to 70 years, who were suitable for DPC. TCRdb ran MiXCR on the RACE reads and lists one entry per CDR3 protein. The sample has 250,000 to 300,000 distinct CDR3 sequences, roughly 8% seen once; the top ten hold 1.2%.

The V gene is TRBV28, the J gene TRBJ1-3; 7 bases agree with TRBD1. The clonotype comes from a man aged 18 to 30 with alopecia areata. Some clones in this sample may be carry-over from other donors' samples. Sequenced material: whole blood, taken in connection with sensitization to the hapten diphenylcyclopropenone (DPC). The CDR3 sequence: CASAGQSSGNTIYF. In DNA, the CDR3 is TGTGCCAGCGCGGGACAGAGCTCTGGAAACACCATATATTTT.